This entry lists 6 T cell receptor beta chains sequenced from one sample in a study of T cell repertoires in cytomegalovirus infection. TCRdb redid the calling of the reads with MiXCR, one entry per CDR3 protein. This repertoire shows fewer than 200,000 distinct CDR3 sequences, approximately 14% found once; its top ten account for 27%. Sequencing used PBMCs. Source of these receptors: a human donor in good health (CMV status not recorded). Some clones in this sample may be carry-over from other donors' samples.

This clonotype was recorded many times. CDR3 bases: TGTGCCAGCAGTTTAGAGGTGGGACAGGGAAGCCCAAGCTCCTACGAGCAGTACTTC. Translation gives CASSLEVGQGSPSSYEQYF. The gene calls are TRBV12-3 or TRBV12-4 and TRBJ2-7; 9 bases agree with TRBD1. After removal of 1 base from V and 0 bases from J, the junction contained 13 bases not matched to a gene. The CDR3 is 19 amino acids.

In its sample, this clonotype was seen many times. The CDR3 spells CATSDSKNRGLATGELFF. The DNA of the CDR3 is TGTGCCACCAGTGATTCAAAAAACAGGGGGCTGGCAACCGGGGAGCTGTTTTTT. The V call is TRBV24-1, the J call TRBJ2-2; the match to TRBD1 covers 9 bases. V shed 2 bases and J 5 bases; nucleotides not matched to a gene: 11. Germline V lookup: CDR1 KGHDR, CDR2 SFDVKD. The CDR3 length is 18 residues.

The V gene is TRBV20-1, the J gene TRBJ2-5, with 7 bases aligning to TRBD1. CDR1 and CDR2 from the germline V gene are DFQATT and SNEGSKA (reference sequence). The CDR3 runs 15 residues. Trimming removed 2 bases from V and 1 base from J; junction bases left unmatched: 7. The CDR3 region has the DNA TGCAGTGCTAGAAGCAGGGGGAGAATCCAAGAGACCCAGTACTTC. The encoded protein is CSARSRGRIQETQYF.

At least ten counts were recorded for this clonotype. This chain connects TRBV7-2 to TRBJ1-5; D unresolved. The length of the CDR3 is 13 residues. Germline loops: CDR1 SGHTA, CDR2 FQGNSA. V lost 3 bases to trimming and J lost 5 bases, with 8 bases between them. The CDR3 DNA is TGTGCCAGCAGCTTGCGGGGTGATCAGCCCCAGCATTTT. This translates into CASSLRGDQPQHF.

This chain uses TRBV29-1 with TRBJ2-5; D might be TRBD1 or TRBD2, each matching 5 bases. Between the trimmed V and J ends, which lost 4 bases and 4 bases, there was a span of 19 bases. Germline V CDR1 and CDR2: SQVTM, ANQGSEA. The CDR3 is 15 amino acids. CDR3 region: CSVAGDPILRETQYF. CDR3 sequence (DNA): TGCAGCGTTGCCGGGGACCCTATTTTACGAGAGACCCAGTACTTC.

The V gene is TRBV6-5, the J gene TRBJ1-1; D perhaps matches TRBD1 (6 bases). Germline CDR1 reads MNHEY; CDR2 reads SVGAGI. The V and J ends lost 10 bases and 1 base respectively, with 16 bases between them. This CDR3 contains 14 residues. DNA for the CDR3: TGTGCCACCACCCAGGGGCAGGCGAACACTGAAGCTTTCTTT. This sequence encodes CATTQGQANTEAFF.